A single sample gave rise to the 8 T cell receptor beta chains below, sequenced in a study of cytomegalovirus exposure and HLA in healthy donors. 60 Vbeta and 13 Jbeta primers were used in PCR. Some clones are missing from TCRdb's copy, which holds only in-frame ones; the method was immunoSEQ multiplex PCR. The sample carries about 98,000 clones, about 81% recorded once. Sequencing was carried out using PBMCs. These receptors were collected from a middle-aged man in good health and CMV-seronegative.

The sample holds one count of this clone. The genes are TRBV14 and TRBJ1-1; no clear D gene. Trimming cost V 1 base and J 3 bases, with 6 bases left between them. Per the germline V gene, CDR1 is SGHDN and CDR2 is FVKESK. CDR3 length: 13 amino acids. The CDR3 region is CASSQGRHTEAFF. The CDR3 nucleotides are TGTGCCAGCAGCCAAGGGAGACACACTGAAGCTTTCTTT.

This sequence joins TRBV7-2 and TRBJ1-2; 8 bases match TRBD1. CDR3 length equals 15 residues. Per the germline V gene, CDR1 is SGHTA and CDR2 is FQGNSA. Germline trimming cut 1 base from V and 5 bases from J; bases unmatched to any gene: 6. The CDR3 loop reads CASSLVQGAGYGYTF. The CDR3 bases are TGTGCCAGCAGCTTAGTTCAGGGGGCGGGATATGGCTACACCTTC.

The V and J genes are TRBV27 and TRBJ2-6; D is undetermined. Germline CDR1 MNHEY, CDR2 SMNVEV (reference sequence). Between the trimmed V and J ends, which lost 4 bases and 0 bases, there was a span of 4 bases. The CDR3 is 14 amino acids. The CDR3 nucleotides read TGTGCCAGCAGTTCAGTCTCTGGGGCCAACGTCCTGACTTTC. Translating gives CASSSVSGANVLTF.

The rearrangement uses TRBV7-9 and TRBJ2-3, with 9 bases fitting TRBD2. The ends lost 5 bases at V and 10 bases at J; junction bases unmatched: 10. The germline V gene has CDR1 SEHNR and CDR2 FQNEAQ (reference sequence). The CDR3 length is 14 residues. CDR3 loop: CASSPRLAGGAQYF. DNA of the CDR3: TGTGCCAGCAGCCCCCGTCTCGCGGGGGGGGCGCAGTATTTT. Full variable domain (outside the CDR3, taken from reference TRBV7-9 and TRBJ2-3): DTGVSQNPRHKITKRGQNVTFRCDPISEHNRLYWYRQTLGQGPEFLTYFQNEAQLEKSRLLSDRFSAERPKGSFSTLEIQRTEQGDSAMYLCASSPRLAGGAQYFGPGTRLTVL.

The genes are TRBV6-1 and TRBJ1-2; D ambiguous. The germline V gene encodes CDR1 MNHNS and CDR2 SASEGT. V lost 7 bases and J lost 4, with 13 bases in between. The CDR3 has 13 amino acids. The chain's CDR3 is CASIPGLGYGYTF. In DNA, the CDR3 is TGTGCCAGCATCCCCGGGTTGGGCTATGGCTACACCTTC.

The V gene is TRBV11-1, the J gene TRBJ1-2; the D gene is possibly TRBD1 (6 bases). Germline V lookup: CDR1 SGHAT, CDR2 FQDESV (reference sequence). Trimming left V 6 bases short and J 4 bases short, with 15 bases between. The CDR3 runs to 14 residues. This CDR3 is CASRAAGQPYGYTF. For the CDR3, the DNA is TGTGCCAGCAGAGCAGCGGGACAACCCTATGGCTACACCTTC.

The rearrangement uses TRBV7-6 and TRBJ2-7; D gene ambiguous. The CDR3 totals 14 residues. V lost 4 bases, J lost 2 bases, and 12 bases lay in between. From germline, CDR1 is SGHVS and CDR2 FNYEAQ. The CDR3 reads CASSSSGSAYEQYF. CDR3 DNA sequence: TGTGCCAGCAGCTCGTCCGGGTCAGCCTACGAGCAGTACTTC.

This chain links TRBV9 with TRBJ1-1; 7 positions agree with TRBD1. Germline V gives CDR1 SGDLS, CDR2 YYNGEE. The CDR3 contains 14 residues. Losses at the gene ends were 4 bases for V and 11 bases for J; bases not matched to a gene: 14. The CDR3 region has the DNA TGTGCCAGCAGCTACAGGGGCGACGGATCGGATGCTTTCTTT. It translates to CASSYRGDGSDAFF.